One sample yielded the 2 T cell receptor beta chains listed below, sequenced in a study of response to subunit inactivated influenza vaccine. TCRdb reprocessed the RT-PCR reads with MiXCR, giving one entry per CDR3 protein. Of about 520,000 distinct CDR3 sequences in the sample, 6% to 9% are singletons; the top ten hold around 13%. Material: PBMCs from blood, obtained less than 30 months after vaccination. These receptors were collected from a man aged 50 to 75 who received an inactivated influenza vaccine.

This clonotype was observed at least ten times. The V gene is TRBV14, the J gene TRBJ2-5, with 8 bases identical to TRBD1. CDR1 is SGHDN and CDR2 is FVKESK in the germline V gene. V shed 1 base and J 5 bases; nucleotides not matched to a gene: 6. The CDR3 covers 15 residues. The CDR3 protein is CASSQGPGGKETQYF. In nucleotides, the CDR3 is TGTGCCAGCAGCCAAGGGCCAGGGGGCAAGGAGACCCAGTACTTC.

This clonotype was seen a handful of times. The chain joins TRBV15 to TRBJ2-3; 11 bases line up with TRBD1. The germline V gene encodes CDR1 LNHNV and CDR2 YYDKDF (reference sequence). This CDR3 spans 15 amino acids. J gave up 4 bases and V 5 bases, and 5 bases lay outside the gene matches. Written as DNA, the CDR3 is TGTGCCACCAGCGACCTGGACAGGGGGCCAGATACGCAGTATTTT. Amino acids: CATSDLDRGPDTQYF.